This TCR beta chain was sequenced during a study of T cell responses to AZD1222 COVID-19 vaccine. Points from the study as a whole: Reports indicate that nearly half of spike-specific TCRs are directed at unmutated variant regions. Clonal diversity was possibly underestimated, and the donors were mostly white British, with more females. None of the repertoires were sampled until the peak T cell response had passed.

The germline V gene encodes CDR1 SNHLY and CDR2 FYNNEI. The V gene end was trimmed by 2 bases and the J gene end by 4 bases; junction bases not matched to a gene: 11. The CDR3 is 17 amino acids. A note on this clone: The target antigen is unknown.

The data were produced by immunoSEQ multiplex PCR, yet TCRdb's version contains in-frame clones alone and is incomplete. The sample contains about 79,000 clones, 92% of which appear only once. Sequenced material: peripheral blood, taken on day 0 of MenACWY control vaccination. This rearrangement joins TRBV2 to TRBJ2-7, with 10 positions matching TRBD2. The clonotype comes from an adult in good health. The CDR3 DNA reads as TGTGCCAGCAGTGAATTCCGGGGAGGGACTAGCGCTTACGAGCAGTACTTC. Translated: CASSEFRGGTSAYEQYF.